The 5 T cell receptor beta chains reported below all come from one sample, sequenced in a study of shared clonotypes between healthy human individuals. Some clones are missing from TCRdb's copy, which holds only in-frame ones; the method was immunoSEQ multiplex PCR. The sample contains approximately 1.9 million clones, approximately 92% of which appear only once. CD45RO-negative, CCR7-positively selected cells formed the naive CD8 fraction, excluding terminally differentiated effector memory CD45RA+ cells. The sample was naive CD8+ T cells from PBMCs. The receptors were gathered from a young man in good health. Some clones in this sample may be carry-over from other donors' samples.

The V gene is TRBV27, the J gene TRBJ2-7; D remains unclear. Deletions cut 6 bases from V and 2 bases from J, with 8 bases between. The CDR3 runs to 12 residues. The germline V gene encodes CDR1 MNHEY and CDR2 SMNVEV (reference sequence). DNA for the CDR3: TGTGCCAGCAGCGGAGCGCCCTACGAGCAGTACTTC. Protein sequence: CASSGAPYEQYF.

The V and J genes are TRBV27 and TRBJ2-1; 10 nucleotides align to TRBD2. Germline-derived CDR1 and CDR2 are MNHEY and SMNVEV (reference sequence). V was pared by 7 bases and J by 7 bases, with 4 bases of the junction left unmatched. This CDR3 has 13 residues. The CDR3 DNA is TGTGCCAGCATTAGTAGCGGGGGGAATGAGCAGTTCTTC. Its protein product is CASISSGGNEQFF.

V and J are TRBV27 and TRBJ2-5, with 14 bases identical to TRBD2. The length of the CDR3 is 16 residues. Germline V CDR1 and CDR2: MNHEY, SMNVEV (reference sequence). V dropped 5 bases and J dropped 5; count of bases not matched to a gene: 7. The CDR3 loop is CASSPGTSGSFETQYF. The CDR3 nucleotides are TGTGCCAGCAGTCCCGGGACTAGCGGGAGCTTTGAGACCCAGTACTTC.

V usage is TRBV21-1 and J usage is TRBJ1-1. TRBV21-1 is a pseudogene segment. The CDR3 has 16 amino acids. The chain's CDR3 is CASRPGIAPIRTEAFF. CDR3 nucleotide sequence: TGTGCCAGCAGGCCGGGCATAGCACCAATTCGCACTGAAGCTTTCTTT.

The chain is built from TRBV27 and TRBJ2-1; 8 nucleotides align to TRBD2. Germline CDR1 and CDR2: MNHEY and SMNVEV (reference sequence). V lost 2 bases to trimming and J lost 2 bases; unmatched junction nucleotides: 2. The CDR3 sequence is 15 residues long. The CDR3 loop is CASSLNGRAYNEQFF. CDR3 nucleotides: TGTGCCAGCAGTTTAAACGGGAGGGCCTACAATGAGCAGTTCTTC.